This T cell receptor beta chain is drawn from a study of spatial heterogeneity in lung cancer. Study outcomes and limitations: Beta chains had an estimated 13% coverage of tumor T cells, and alpha chains had around 6.9%. Mutation tallies in tumors tracked expanded intratumoral alpha and beta TCR counts.

There are many counts of this clonotype. The antigen is unknown. This beta chain represents an off-target read in a library built for alpha chains; its size is of limited meaning. TCRdb fed the 5' RACE reads into MiXCR, producing one record per CDR3 protein. Here the sample spans under 13,000 distinct CDR3 sequences, under 10% being singletons. The sample's time point: sample taken at primary tumor resection. Whole RNA came from tumor, nontumor lung or frozen PBMC and was sequenced without being sorted. This TCR came from a female donor with early-stage non-small cell lung cancer. Material: lung tumor tissue, obtained at surgery.

The CDR3: CASSLNNQETQYF. The CDR3 bases are TGTGCCAGCAGCTTAAACAACCAAGAGACCCAGTACTTC. This sequence joins TRBV7-3 and TRBJ2-5; D is unclear. Germline-derived CDR1 and CDR2 are SGHTA and FQGTGA. Trimming pared 1 base from V and 0 bases from J, leaving 3 bases between. The CDR3 totals 13 residues.